The 10 T cell receptor beta chains presented below share a single source sample, sequenced in a study of control samples from healthy donors and cancer patients. Data came from immunoSEQ multiplex PCR; TCRdb stores just in-frame clones and leaves some out. The sample yields 170,000 or so clones, 94% seen once. Sequencing was performed on blood. The receptors come from a woman under 30 in good health.

This chain uses TRBV6-2 or TRBV6-3 with TRBJ2-7, with D unresolved. CDR3 length: 13 amino acids. V shed 4 bases and J shed 1 base, with 8 bases lying between them. The germline gives CDR1 MNHEY, CDR2 SVGEGT. Written as DNA, the CDR3 is TGTGCCAGCAGTTCTGAGCTTTCCTACGAGCAGTACTTC. Its protein is CASSSELSYEQYF.

The rearrangement links TRBV16 to TRBJ1-6; D is ambiguous. Germline CDR1 is KGHSY and CDR2 is FQNENV. This CDR3 has 14 residues. Trimming stripped 2 bases from V and 7 bases from J, with 9 bases between. The CDR3 spells CASSQEWENSPLHF. As DNA, the CDR3 is TGTGCCAGCAGCCAAGAGTGGGAGAATTCACCCCTCCACTTT.

The gene calls are TRBV5-5 and TRBJ1-6; the D is unclear. The CDR3 is 15 residues long. Germline-derived CDR1 and CDR2 are SGHKS and YYEKEE (reference sequence). V lost 1 base and J lost 5, with 10 bases in between. The CDR3 nucleotides are TGTGCCAGCAGCTTGTTAGGCGCTGATAATTCACCCCTCCACTTT. Its translation is CASSLLGADNSPLHF.

This chain links TRBV6-5 with TRBJ1-1; 7 positions match TRBD1. V shed 5 bases and J 10 bases; nucleotides not matched to a gene: 4. Germline assignment: CDR1 MNHEY and CDR2 SVGAGI. The length of the CDR3 is 11 residues. The CDR3 region is CASSRQGSAFF. The CDR3 bases are TGTGCCAGCAGTCGACAGGGATCAGCTTTCTTT.

The chain couples TRBV28 to TRBJ1-5; the D is unclear. V shed 2 bases and J shed 7 bases, with 12 bases lying between them. Germline V gives CDR1 MDHEN, CDR2 SYDVKM. The CDR3 totals 14 residues. The CDR3 bases are TGTGCCAGCAGTTTAACGAGCGGGTTCCAGCCCCAGCATTTT. It is translated as CASSLTSGFQPQHF.

The chain has TRBV6-5 and TRBJ2-2, with TRBD2 matching over 8 bases. V gave up 10 bases and J gave up 0 bases; unmatched junction bases: 7. In germline, CDR1 is MNHEY, CDR2 SVGAGI. The CDR3 loop spans 15 amino acids. The CDR3 bases are TGTGCCACCAACCTAGCGGGTTCGAACACCGGGGAGCTGTTTTTT. It is translated as CATNLAGSNTGELFF.

J is TRBJ2-2 and V is TRBV6-5; 7 bases map to TRBD2. The trim removed 9 bases at V and 11 bases at J, leaving 15 bases unmatched. The CDR3 is made up of 14 amino acids. Germline-derived CDR1 and CDR2 are MNHEY and SVGAGI. The CDR3: CASSPGGKTVELFF. The CDR3 nucleotides are TGTGCCAGTAGCCCCGGGGGGAAAACCGTTGAGCTGTTTTTT.

The chain uses TRBV5-1 and TRBJ2-1; D might be TRBD1 (5 bases). CDR3 length equals 13 residues. V was shortened by 8 bases and J by 0 bases, with 9 bases between the two germline ends. The V gene's germline CDR1 is SGHRS and CDR2 YFSETQ. For the CDR3, the DNA is TGCGCCAGTAGGGGTAGCTCCTACAATGAGCAGTTCTTC. This codes for CASRGSSYNEQFF.

This rearrangement joins TRBV11-2 to TRBJ1-3; D unresolved. The CDR3 loop spans 15 amino acids. Looked up from germline, CDR1 is SGHAT and CDR2 is FQNNGV. Trimming cost V 5 bases and J 0 bases, with 11 bases left between them. The chain's CDR3 is CASSPEDLSGNTIYF. DNA of the CDR3: TGTGCCAGCAGCCCCGAGGACCTCTCTGGAAACACCATATATTTT. Combining the CDR3 with reference TRBV11-2 and TRBJ1-3 gives the whole variable domain EAGVAQSPRYKIIEKRQSVAFWCNPISGHATLYWYQQILGQGPKLLIQFQNNGVVDDSQLPKDRFSAERLKGVDSTLKIQPAKLEDSAVYLCASSPEDLSGNTIYFGEGSWLTVV.

The rearrangement joins TRBV5-4 to TRBJ2-1, with 10 nucleotides matching TRBD2. Germline CDR1 is SGHNT and CDR2 is YYREEE (reference sequence). This CDR3 spans 14 amino acids. The trim removed 7 bases at V and 3 bases at J, leaving 4 bases unmatched. The CDR3 is CASSGLADYNEQFF. The CDR3 DNA reads TGTGCCAGCTCTGGACTAGCGGACTACAATGAGCAGTTCTTC.